A single sample is the source of the 4 T cell receptor beta chains below, sequenced in a study. MiXCR was run by TCRdb on the 5' RACE reads, yielding one entry per CDR3 protein. The sample lists roughly 45,000 distinct CDR3 sequences; roughly a fifth were seen once. Treg sorting used a CD4+CD25+CD127-/low gate. The sequenced sample consisted of Tregs sorted from blood. All receptors come from a female donor with breast cancer.

V is TRBV27 and J is TRBJ2-3; D is uncertain. Germline V gene data show CDR1 as MNHEY and CDR2 as SMNVEV (reference sequence). This CDR3 spans 14 amino acids. V lost 3 bases and J 1 base, leaving 8 bases between the germline ends. CDR3 DNA: TGTGCCAGCAGTTTGCTTGACGGCACAGATACGCAGTATTTT. Translation gives CASSLLDGTDTQYF.

This clonotype was observed a handful of times. The V and J genes are TRBV27 and TRBJ2-5; perhaps TRBD1 as D (5 bases). The length of the CDR3 is 17 residues. With 6 bases removed from V and 2 bases from J, the gap between germline ends came to 22 bases. Germline CDR1 reads MNHEY; CDR2 reads SMNVEV (reference sequence). CDR3 region: CASSQGWGREGQETQYF. The CDR3 DNA reads TGTGCCAGCAGCCAGGGATGGGGAAGGGAAGGTCAAGAGACCCAGTACTTC.

This clonotype was found once. This chain uses TRBV12-3 or TRBV12-4 with TRBJ2-2, with a weak D call TRBD1 (7 bases). CDR3 size: 14 residues. Between the trimmed V and J ends, which lost 8 bases and 14 bases, there was a span of 24 bases. CDR3 sequence (DNA): TGTGCCAGCTATACCGACAGGGACACCGGGGGCCTGTTTTTT. It translates to CASYTDRDTGGLFF.

As to this clonotype: A much larger clone is a single base away; this may be a read error. The chain is built from TRBV7-2 and TRBJ1-5, with no clear D. In germline, CDR1 is SGHTA, CDR2 FQGNSA. This CDR3 has 14 amino acids. Deletions cut 5 bases from V and 0 bases from J, with 8 bases between. CDR3 protein: CASSPVHSNQPQHF. CDR3 nucleotide sequence: TGTGCCAGCAGCCCTGTTCATAGCAATCAGCCCCAGCATTTT.